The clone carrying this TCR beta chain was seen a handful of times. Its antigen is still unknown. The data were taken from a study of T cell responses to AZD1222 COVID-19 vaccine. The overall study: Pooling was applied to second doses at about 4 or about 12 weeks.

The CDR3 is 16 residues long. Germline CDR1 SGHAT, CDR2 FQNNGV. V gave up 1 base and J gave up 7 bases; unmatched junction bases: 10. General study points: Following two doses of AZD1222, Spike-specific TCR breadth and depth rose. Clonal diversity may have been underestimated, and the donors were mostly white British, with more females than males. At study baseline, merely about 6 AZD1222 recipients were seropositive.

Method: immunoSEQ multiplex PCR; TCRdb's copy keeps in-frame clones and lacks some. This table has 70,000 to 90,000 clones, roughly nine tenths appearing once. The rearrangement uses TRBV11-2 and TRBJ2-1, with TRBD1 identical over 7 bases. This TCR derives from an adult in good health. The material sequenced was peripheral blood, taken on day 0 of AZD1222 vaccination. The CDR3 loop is CASSLARQGPDNEQFF. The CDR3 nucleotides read TGTGCCAGCAGCTTAGCGAGACAGGGCCCCGATAATGAGCAGTTCTTC.